This T cell receptor (beta chain) was sequenced in a study of blood T cell repertoires in COVID-19. About the study: Acute and convalescent COVID-19 samples came from the United States, Italy and Spain. T cells, B-cell-depleted T cells, or PBMCs supplied cDNA or gDNA.

Authors' methods: Amplification of reference gene primers was used by the study to estimate nucleated cell counts. Data came from immunoSEQ multiplex PCR; TCRdb stores just in-frame clones and leaves some out. For V, J and clone size, that table is used; D and trimming come from the DNA. The repertoire has some 250,000 clones, under 90% of them found once; the top ten carry around 3.2%. The CDR3 extends over 15 amino acids. Trimming removed 7 bases from V and 4 bases from J, with 16 bases in between. Germline V lookup: CDR1 LNHDA, CDR2 SQIVND (reference sequence). The sequencing input was peripheral blood. The chain joins TRBV19 to TRBJ1-4, with D maybe TRBD1 (5 bases). This TCR was recovered from a woman under 30 with acute or convalescent COVID-19. CDR3 sequence (DNA): TGTGCCAGTAAAAATAGCCCGGGGGTTAATGAAAAACTGTTTTTT. It encodes CASKNSPGVNEKLFF.